The rows below give T cell receptor beta chains drawn from one sample of a study of T-cell memory formation after mild COVID-19. One entry per CDR3 protein, called by TCRdb with MiXCR from the 5' RACE reads. Among 500,000 to 600,000 distinct CDR3 sequences listed, roughly 18% were seen once. Sample: PBMCs or a T cell subset sorted from them (not recorded which). The source is an adult woman who had mild COVID-19 (a few samples of this study predate the infection). Cell type and time point are not known. Both conserved end residues are part of each CDR3. The D gene is left open where the match is weak. Size values are once, few and many counts, or a class for expanded clones, and some rows have none.

>.|TRBJ1-1|17|.|TRBV20-1
TGCAGTGCTAGAGATTCAGGAGCTAACACAATGAACACTGAAGCTTTCTTT
CSARDSGANTMNTEAFF
>few|TRBJ2-5|14|TRBD1|TRBV12-3/TRBV12-4
TGTGCCAGCAGCGGGACAGGGGGACTGGGGACCCAGTACTTC
CASSGTGGLGTQYF
>once|TRBJ2-5|12|.|TRBV24-1
TGTGCCACCAGTGATATCGTGGAGACCCAGTACTTC
CATSDIVETQYF
>few|TRBJ1-2|13|.|TRBV19
TGTGCCAGTTACTCCCGAGCTAACTATGGCTACACCTTC
CASYSRANYGYTF
>few|TRBJ2-5|15|.|TRBV7-2
TGTGCCAGCAGCTTAGGGGAACTAAGGGCGGAGACCCAGTACTTC
CASSLGELRAETQYF
>.|TRBJ2-1|14|TRBD2|TRBV6-2/TRBV6-3
TGTGCCACTGCGGGACTAGGAGGGGCCAATGAGCAGTTCTTC
CATAGLGGANEQFF
>.|TRBJ1-1|17|TRBD1|TRBV7-2
TGTGCCAGCAGTCCCCCGGGACAGGGCCTACCCGGGGCTGAAGCTTTCTTT
CASSPPGQGLPGAEAFF
>.|TRBJ2-6|17|.|TRBV18
TGTGCCAGCTCACCTTCGACCCAAATCTCTGGGGCCAACGTCCTGACTTTC
CASSPSTQISGANVLTF
>.|TRBJ2-6|16|.|TRBV11-2
TGTGCCAGCAGCTTAGCGGCTCCCTCTGGGGCCAACGTCCTGACTTTC
CASSLAAPSGANVLTF
>many|TRBJ1-5|13|.|TRBV12-3/TRBV12-4
TGTGCCAGCAGTTTTAAGAGTGGCCAGCCCCAGCATTTT
CASSFKSGQPQHF
>few|TRBJ2-1|16|TRBD1|TRBV6-4
TGTGCCAGCAGTGACTCTGGAGACAGGGGTTCAGATGAGCAGTTCTTC
CASSDSGDRGSDEQFF
>.|TRBJ2-7|16|TRBD1|TRBV7-9
TGTGCCAGCAGTCGACCCGGACAGGGGTTCTCCTACGAGCAGTACTTC
CASSRPGQGFSYEQYF
>.|TRBJ1-2|12|.|TRBV3-1
TGTGCCAGCAGCCAAGCTCCCTATGGCTACACCTTC
CASSQAPYGYTF
>many|TRBJ1-2|12|TRBD1|TRBV11-2
TGTGCCAGCAGCCAGGGGGTGTATGGCTACACCTTC
CASSQGVYGYTF
>many|TRBJ1-6|15|TRBD1|TRBV9
TGTGCCAGCAGCCCCCGGACAGGGAATAATTCACCCCTCCACTTT
CASSPRTGNNSPLHF
>few|TRBJ2-6|16|.|TRBV12-3/TRBV12-4
TGTGCCAGCAGTTTAGCCCGGACAGTTGGGGCCAACGTCCTGACTTTC
CASSLARTVGANVLTF
>few|TRBJ2-1|16|TRBD2|TRBV12-3/TRBV12-4
TGTGCCAGCAGTTTTAGCCCTAGCGGGGTATACAATGAGCAGTTCTTC
CASSFSPSGVYNEQFF
>once|TRBJ1-3|18|TRBD1|TRBV20-1
TGCAGTGCTAGAGAACTGGGGGACAGGCGCAGCTCTGGAAACACCATATATTTT
CSARELGDRRSSGNTIYF
>few|TRBJ1-4|15|.|TRBV7-9
TGTGCCAGCAGCTTAACTGACAGTCCTAATGAAAAACTGTTTTTT
CASSLTDSPNEKLFF
>.|TRBJ2-1|14|.|TRBV7-9
TGTGCCAGCAGCTCTCCCTCCCGTGGCAATGAGCAGTTCTTC
CASSSPSRGNEQFF
>.|TRBJ2-7|16|TRBD2|TRBV7-9
TGTGCCAGCAGCCCAAAGACTAGCGGCAACCTGTACGAGCAGTACTTC
CASSPKTSGNLYEQYF
>few|TRBJ1-2|14|.|TRBV15
TGTGCCACCAGCGTAAAGATGACAGGAGATGGCTACACCTTC
CATSVKMTGDGYTF
>few|TRBJ1-1|19|TRBD1|TRBV7-9
TGTGCCAGCAGCTTAGCAGGCGGGACAGGGGGCGCGTGGAACACTGAAGCTTTCTTT
CASSLAGGTGGAWNTEAFF
>few|TRBJ2-5|15|TRBD2|TRBV12-3/TRBV12-4
TGTGCCAGCAGTTTGACTAGCGGGAGGAGTGAGACCCAGTACTTC
CASSLTSGRSETQYF
>.|TRBJ2-4|18|TRBD1|TRBV11-2
TGTGCCAGCAGCTTCCTTTTCGCGTGGACAGGGGCCAAAAACATTCAGTACTTC
CASSFLFAWTGAKNIQYF
>once|TRBJ2-1|13|.|TRBV20-1
TGCAGTGCTAGAGACCGGTACACCAATGAGCAGTTCTTC
CSARDRYTNEQFF
>many|TRBJ2-3|12|.|TRBV7-2
TGTGCCAGCAGCTCGTACACAGATACGCAGTATTTT
CASSSYTDTQYF
>.|TRBJ2-5|17|TRBD2|TRBV29-1
TGCAGCGTTGAAGATCTTACCAGCGGGAGGGCCCTGGAGACCCAGTACTTC
CSVEDLTSGRALETQYF
>.|TRBJ2-7|17|TRBD1|TRBV27
TGTGCCAGCAGTTTATTCCCCGGCCGGACAGGCCCCTACGAGCAGTACTTC
CASSLFPGRTGPYEQYF
>.|TRBJ1-3|12|.|TRBV12-3/TRBV12-4
TGTGCCAGCAGTGTTGCTGGAAACACCATATATTTT
CASSVAGNTIYF
>.|TRBJ2-7|14|TRBD1|TRBV9
TGTGCCAGCAGCGACCCTGGACAGGGCAGCGAGCAGTACTTC
CASSDPGQGSEQYF
>few|TRBJ2-2|15|TRBD2|TRBV6-4
TGTGCCAGCAGTGTACTAGCGGGGGCCACCGGGGAGCTGTTTTTT
CASSVLAGATGELFF
>.|TRBJ2-5|15|TRBD2|TRBV6-5
TGTGCCAGCAGTTACGGGTTAGCGGGAGCCGAGACCCAGTACTTC
CASSYGLAGAETQYF
>few|TRBJ2-2|14|.|TRBV7-6
TGTGCCAGCAGCTTAGCGATTAACACCGGGGAGCTGTTTTTT
CASSLAINTGELFF
>.|TRBJ1-2|13|.|TRBV20-1
TGCAGTGCTAGAGATTCTGTAGCGGGCGGCTACACCTTC
CSARDSVAGGYTF
>many|TRBJ2-1|13|.|TRBV7-2
TGTGCCAGCAGCTTTAAGGACCACAATGAGCAGTTCTTC
CASSFKDHNEQFF
>.|TRBJ1-2|15|TRBD1|TRBV3-1
TGTGCCAGCAGCTCTGGGACAGTTCCTAACTATGGCTACACCTTC
CASSSGTVPNYGYTF
>few|TRBJ2-5|14|.|TRBV29-1
TGCAGCGTAGACCAAATGGGGGCCCTAAAGACCCAGTACTTC
CSVDQMGALKTQYF
>.|TRBJ2-5|11|.|TRBV30
TGTGCCTTGCAGGGGCAAGAGACCCAGTACTTC
CALQGQETQYF
>many|TRBJ2-7|15|.|TRBV4-3
TGCGCCAGCAGCCAAGTACGGGGGTTGGCGGGAGAGCAGTACTTC
CASSQVRGLAGEQYF
>.|TRBJ1-6|16|.|TRBV12-3/TRBV12-4
TGTGCCAGCAGCGCGGGGGGGAGCTCCTATAATTCACCCCTCCACTTT
CASSAGGSSYNSPLHF
>.|TRBJ2-2|16|TRBD1|TRBV5-6
TGTGCCAGCAGCCCCGACAGGGGACTGAACACCGGGGAGCTGTTTTTT
CASSPDRGLNTGELFF
>.|TRBJ1-1|11|TRBD1|TRBV12-3/TRBV12-4
TGTGCCAGCAGGGGACAGGGAGGAGCTTTCTTT
CASRGQGGAFF
>.|TRBJ2-5|19|TRBD2|TRBV7-2
TGTGCCAGCAGCCTCTCCGGGACTAGCTTCCTGGAGCACCAAGAGACCCAGTACTTC
CASSLSGTSFLEHQETQYF
>.|TRBJ2-7|14|.|TRBV5-4
TGTGCCAGCAGCTTCGGAGGGAAAGCCTACGAGCAGTACTTC
CASSFGGKAYEQYF